These 26 T cell receptor beta chains originate from one sample sequenced in a study of shared clonotypes between healthy human individuals. Here immunoSEQ multiplex PCR was the method, and the copy in TCRdb shows in-frame clones only, minus some. The sample shows about 2.4 million clones, roughly 92% of them seen only once. Input material: naive CD4+ T cells sorted from blood. The subset denotes: CD45RA+ positively selected. The receptors come from a man between 18 and 35 years old in good health.

Remarks on this clone: Other DNA sequences in this specimen translate into the identical CDR3. The V and J genes are TRBV6-1 and TRBJ2-1; 9 nucleotides match TRBD1. The CDR3 covers 14 residues. Germline V lookup: CDR1 MNHNS, CDR2 SASEGT. Trimming took 6 bases from V and 4 from J; bases not matched to a gene: 4. CDR3: CASRPGQGYNEQFF. CDR3 bases: TGTGCCAGCAGACCGGGACAGGGTTACAATGAGCAGTTCTTC.

The chain links TRBV11-2 to TRBJ2-5; TRBD2 matches 7 bases. With V trimmed by 6 bases and J by 4 bases, 8 bases remained unmatched. Looked up from germline, CDR1 is SGHAT and CDR2 is FQNNGV. The CDR3 has 14 residues. CDR3 region: CASRPSGAAETQYF. The CDR3 bases are TGTGCCAGCAGACCTAGCGGAGCGGCAGAGACCCAGTACTTC. Full variable domain (outside the CDR3, taken from reference TRBV11-2 and TRBJ2-5): EAGVAQSPRYKIIEKRQSVAFWCNPISGHATLYWYQQILGQGPKLLIQFQNNGVVDDSQLPKDRFSAERLKGVDSTLKIQPAKLEDSAVYLCASRPSGAAETQYFGPGTRLLVL.

Details on this clone: At the DNA level, this CDR3 is encoded by other sequences in the same sample as well. The rearrangement links TRBV29-1 to TRBJ2-5, with 7 bases aligning to TRBD2. Germline V gene lookup returns CDR1 SQVTM and CDR2 ANQGSEA. This CDR3 is 12 amino acids long. Unmatched junction bases numbered 4, after V lost 7 bases and J lost 2 bases. In nucleotides, the CDR3 is TGCAGCGGGCAGGGACTACAAGAGACCCAGTACTTC. Its translation is CSGQGLQETQYF.

V is TRBV21-1 and J is TRBJ2-5; TRBD1 was called by the table and not checked on the DNA. TRBV21-1 is a pseudogene. CDR3 length equals 14 residues. The chain's CDR3 is CASSKGNREETQYF. In nucleotides, the CDR3 is TGTGCCAGCAGCAAAGGGAACAGGGAAGAGACCCAGTACTTC.

The V call is TRBV19, the J call TRBJ2-3, with 8 bases matching TRBD2. Germline CDR1 reads LNHDA; CDR2 reads SQIVND (reference sequence). V trimming: 3 bases; J trimming: 2 bases; junction bases outside the gene matches: 4. The CDR3 covers 15 residues. This CDR3 reads CASSIAGGLTDTQYF. CDR3 nucleotide sequence: TGTGCCAGTAGTATTGCGGGGGGCCTCACAGATACGCAGTATTTT.

The chain is built from TRBV19 and TRBJ2-1; 13 positions match TRBD2. CDR3 length: 16 residues. The V and J ends lost 6 bases and 6 bases, in that order; junction bases with no gene match: 8. The germline V gene has CDR1 LNHDA and CDR2 SQIVND (reference sequence). The DNA of the CDR3 is TGTGCCAGTAGCCCCAGTACTAGCGGGGGGGCCAATGAGCAGTTCTTC. Encoded protein: CASSPSTSGGANEQFF. The variable domain in full, completed from reference TRBV19 and TRBJ2-1, reads DGGITQSPKYLFRKEGQNVTLSCEQNLNHDAMYWYRQDPGQGLRLIYYSQIVNDFQKGDIAEGYSVSREKKESFPLTVTSAQKNPTAFYLCASSPSTSGGANEQFFGPGTRLTVL.

This chain connects TRBV5-4 to TRBJ2-3; 11 bases align to TRBD2. The CDR3 covers 16 residues. Germline assignment: CDR1 SGHNT and CDR2 YYREEE (reference sequence). V shed 2 bases, J shed 2 bases, and the junction held 4 bases outside the gene matches. The CDR3 loop is CASSFVGLAVTDTQYF. CDR3 nucleotide sequence: TGTGCCAGCAGCTTCGTGGGACTAGCGGTCACAGATACGCAGTATTTT.

V and J are TRBV2 and TRBJ2-7; D is perhaps TRBD1 (5 bases). This CDR3 contains 13 residues. Trimming cost V 6 bases and J 6 bases, with 15 bases left between them. The germline CDR1 and CDR2 sequences are SNHLY and FYNNEI. The CDR3 coding sequence is TGTGCCAGCAGACCATCAGGGCTGGGCGAGCAGTACTTC. Translation: CASRPSGLGEQYF.

This rearrangement joins TRBV6-1 to TRBJ1-1; D unclear. Trimming removed 1 base at V and 1 base at J, with 7 bases between. This CDR3 comprises 14 residues. CDR1 and CDR2 from the germline V gene are MNHNS and SASEGT. The CDR3 nucleotides are TGTGCCAGCAGTGAAGGCGGAGGGAACACTGAAGCTTTCTTT. It yields the protein CASSEGGGNTEAFF.

The V gene is TRBV6-5, the J gene TRBJ1-6, with 10 bases aligning to TRBD1. Germline-derived CDR1 and CDR2 are MNHEY and SVGAGI. The junction had 1 base not matched to a gene; V was cut back by 8 bases and J by 6 bases. This CDR3 contains 13 residues. In nucleotides, the CDR3 is TGTGCCAGCGGGGACAGGGGTAATTCACCCCTCCACTTT. This sequence encodes CASGDRGNSPLHF.

This clone turned up a few times. The same CDR3 also results from other DNA sequences found in this sample. V gene TRBV28 combines with J gene TRBJ1-5; D uncertain. The CDR3 contains 12 residues. Germline V gene data show CDR1 as MDHEN and CDR2 as SYDVKM. Trimming cost V 3 bases and J 1 base, with 1 base left between them. Here the CDR3 DNA reads TGTGCCAGCAGTTTCAGCAATCAGCCCCAGCATTTT. It specifies CASSFSNQPQHF.

J is TRBJ2-3 and V is TRBV6-1; D not certain. There are 12 residues in the CDR3. Trimming took off 2 bases at V and 4 bases at J, with 4 bases between the two ends. Germline V gene lookup returns CDR1 MNHNS and CDR2 SASEGT. The CDR3 loop is CASSEHPDTQYF. The CDR3 nucleotides read TGTGCCAGCAGTGAACATCCAGATACGCAGTATTTT.

The V call is TRBV5-1, the J call TRBJ2-7, with 7 bases that match TRBD1. Germline-derived CDR1 and CDR2 are SGHRS and YFSETQ. The junction had 5 bases not matched to a gene; V was cut back by 4 bases and J by 4 bases. The CDR3 is 13 residues long. The CDR3 sequence is CASSRIQGYEQYF. The CDR3 coding sequence is TGCGCCAGCAGCCGAATACAGGGGTACGAGCAGTACTTC.

In this sample, this clone turned up once. The chain employs TRBV18 and TRBJ1-5; a weak D match, TRBD1 (6 bases). The CDR3 sequence is 15 residues long. Germline assignment: CDR1 KGHSH and CDR2 LQKENI. V lost 6 bases, J lost 5 bases, and 17 bases lay in between. Written as DNA, the CDR3 is TGTGCCAGCTCCTCGGAACGGGGGCGCGATCAGCCCCAGCATTTT. Protein product: CASSSERGRDQPQHF.

The chain joins TRBV30 to TRBJ1-5; the match to TRBD1 covers 9 bases. The length of the CDR3 is 13 residues. V was clipped by 7 bases and J by 4 bases; unmatched bases: 5. The germline CDR1 and CDR2 sequences are GTSNPN and SVGIG (reference sequence). The CDR3 coding sequence is TGTGCCTTTAGGGACAGGGTAAATCAGCCCCAGCATTTT. Translating it yields CAFRDRVNQPQHF.

CDR3: CASRYDRGRAGNEQFF. The CDR3 DNA reads as TGCGCCAGCAGATATGACAGGGGGCGGGCTGGCAATGAGCAGTTCTTC. V and J are TRBV5-1 and TRBJ2-1, with 10 bases matching TRBD1. Germline assignment: CDR1 SGHRS and CDR2 YFSETQ. This CDR3 comprises 16 residues. V dropped 5 bases and J dropped 6; count of bases not matched to a gene: 11.

V gene TRBV2 combines with J gene TRBJ1-3; possibly TRBD1 for D (6 bases). There are 15 residues in the CDR3. Germline-derived CDR1 and CDR2 are SNHLY and FYNNEI. Trimming left V 5 bases short and J 1 base short, with 12 bases between. The CDR3 DNA reads TGTGCCAGCAGTACCGACAGGACGTCTGGAAACACCATATATTTT. Protein product: CASSTDRTSGNTIYF.

This clone showed up just once. The chain combines TRBV5-1 with TRBJ2-1; 10 positions match TRBD2. Germline V gene data show CDR1 as SGHRS and CDR2 as YFSETQ. With V trimmed by 4 bases and J by 4 bases, 2 bases remained unmatched. CDR3 size: 14 residues. The CDR3 DNA is TGCGCCAGCAGCCCGACTAGCGGGTACAATGAGCAGTTCTTC. It yields the protein CASSPTSGYNEQFF. Together with reference TRBV5-1 and TRBJ2-1, the CDR3 gives the full variable domain: KAGVTQTPRYLIKTRGQQVTLSCSPISGHRSVSWYQQTPGQGLQFLFEYFSETQRNKGNFPGRFSGRQFSNSRSEMNVSTLELGDSALYLCASSPTSGYNEQFFGPGTRLTVL.

The rearrangement uses TRBV19 and TRBJ2-3, with 7 bases matching TRBD1. J was trimmed by 6 bases and V by 2 bases; bases with no gene match: 2. The CDR3 runs to 13 residues. The germline gives CDR1 LNHDA, CDR2 SQIVND (reference sequence). CDR3 residues: CASSIQGDDTQYF. The CDR3 bases are TGTGCCAGTAGTATACAGGGGGACGATACGCAGTATTTT. The variable domain in full, completed from reference TRBV19 and TRBJ2-3, reads DGGITQSPKYLFRKEGQNVTLSCEQNLNHDAMYWYRQDPGQGLRLIYYSQIVNDFQKGDIAEGYSVSREKKESFPLTVTSAQKNPTAFYLCASSIQGDDTQYFGPGTRLTVL.

The CDR3 DNA is TGTGCCTGGCTAAGGACAGGGGGCGAGCAGTACTTC. This translates into CAWLRTGGEQYF. The genes are TRBV30 and TRBJ2-7; 10 bases are a match to TRBD1. CDR1 and CDR2 (germline): GTSNPN, SVGIG (reference sequence). The CDR3 loop spans 12 amino acids. V gave up 5 bases and J gave up 6 bases; unmatched junction bases: 4. Together with reference TRBV30 and TRBJ2-7, the CDR3 gives the full variable domain: SQTIHQWPATLVQPVGSPLSLECTVEGTSNPNLYWYRQAAGRGLQLLFYSVGIGQISSEVPQNLSASRPQDRQFILSSKKLLLSDSGFYLCAWLRTGGEQYFGPGTRLTVT.

The chain employs TRBV28 and TRBJ2-1; D unclear. The CDR3 runs to 12 residues. V shed 6 bases and J shed 0 bases, with 3 bases lying between them. Germline CDR1 MDHEN, CDR2 SYDVKM. As DNA, the CDR3 is TGTGCCAGCAGGTCCTCCTACAATGAGCAGTTCTTC. This encodes CASRSSYNEQFF.

This clone showed up just once. The chain is built from TRBV5-1 and TRBJ2-7; the D gene is possibly TRBD1 (5 bases). The CDR3 runs 14 residues. Germline V gene data show CDR1 as SGHRS and CDR2 as YFSETQ. The V gene lost 4 bases and the J gene lost 5 bases, with 16 bases spanning the gap. This CDR3 is CASSQDIPPNEQYF. CDR3 coding DNA: TGCGCCAGCAGCCAGGACATCCCCCCCAACGAGCAGTACTTC.

DNA for the CDR3: TGTGCCAGCAGTTGGGGACCTTATTCTCCGGGAGTTGGGTACGAGCAGTACTTC. Its translation is CASSWGPYSPGVGYEQYF. The V call is TRBV27, the J call TRBJ2-7, with D tentatively TRBD2 (6 bases). This CDR3 comprises 18 residues. Trimming cost V 4 bases and J 4 bases, with 26 bases left between them. Germline CDR1 is MNHEY and CDR2 is SMNVEV (reference sequence).

This chain uses TRBV5-1 with TRBJ1-5; perhaps TRBD1 as D (5 bases). The V and J ends lost 4 bases and 5 bases respectively, with 10 bases between them. CDR1 and CDR2 from the germline V gene are SGHRS and YFSETQ. The length of the CDR3 is 13 residues. Here the CDR3 reads CASSERGDQPQHF. The CDR3, as DNA: TGCGCCAGCAGCGAGAGAGGGGATCAGCCCCAGCATTTT.

The CDR3 nucleotides are TGTGCCAGTAGTATCGACAGGGGTACGTCAGCCGGGGAGCTGTTTTTT. Translated: CASSIDRGTSAGELFF. This chain joins TRBV19 and TRBJ2-2; 8 bases line up with TRBD1. The V and J ends lost 3 bases and 6 bases, in that order; junction bases with no gene match: 9. From germline, CDR1 is LNHDA and CDR2 SQIVND (reference sequence). The CDR3 runs to 16 residues.

The V call is TRBV27, the J call TRBJ2-2; TRBD1 might be the D (5 bases). The ends were cut back, 6 bases at V and 7 bases at J, with 18 bases in the middle. Germline CDR1 and CDR2: MNHEY and SMNVEV (reference sequence). The CDR3 is made up of 15 amino acids. The CDR3 protein is CASRYRTGLVGELFF. In nucleotides, the CDR3 is TGTGCCAGCAGGTACAGGACGGGTCTTGTCGGGGAGCTGTTTTTT.